These T cell receptor beta chains were read from a single sample in a study of cytotoxic CD8 clonotypes in ibrutinib-treated CLL. The assay was immunoSEQ multiplex PCR, and TCRdb's table has in-frame clones only and misses some. The sample yields over 70,000 clones, 70% to 80% seen once. The sequencing here drew on PBMCs, taken after 12 months of ibrutinib treatment. The receptors were gathered from a human donor with chronic lymphocytic leukemia. Each CDR3 is given without its conserved first and last residue. Fields, in order: J gene, V gene, CDR3 length, CDR3 protein.

TRBJ2-5,TRBV7-9,11,ASSLGPQETQY
TRBJ2-3,TRBV30,13,AWGKTSGVQGTQY
TRBJ1-5,TRBV28,13,ASSPRGPYNQPQH
TRBJ2-3,TRBV29-1,13,SAGLAGGVTDTQY
TRBJ2-3,TRBV5-1,12,ASTSGGSTDTQY
TRBJ2-3,TRBV7-9,10,ASSPQLDTQY
TRBJ1-6,TRBV7-9,9,ASSFIGTLH
TRBJ2-7,TRBV9,11,ASSGTKGGEQY
TRBJ2-6,TRBV19,12,ASRGYSGANVLT
TRBJ1-5,TRBV9,12,ASSVGTGLVPQH
TRBJ2-1,TRBV9,11,ASSAGVHNEQF
TRBJ1-2,TRBV23-1,11,ASSQTGARGYT
TRBJ2-5,TRBV2,9,ASRPAETQY
TRBJ2-3,TRBV9,12,ASSPPGPTDTQY
TRBJ2-2,TRBV6-4,13,ASRGDRGDTGELF
TRBJ1-2,TRBV2,13,ASSEALGGFAGYT
TRBJ1-1,TRBV28,12,ASSPSVGDTEAF
TRBJ2-5,TRBV4-3,11,ASSQEGWETQY
TRBJ1-2,TRBV7-3,12,ASSLTGQPYGYT
TRBJ2-7,TRBV9,14,ASSVEWGRITHEQY
TRBJ1-2,TRBV6-5,13,ASSQPTGGSEGYT
TRBJ2-1,TRBV10-3,11,AISERMGNEQF
TRBJ2-7,TRBV7-2,13,ASSLFRRQGVVQY
TRBJ2-6,TRBV11-3,16,ASSFGASAGAGANVLT
TRBJ1-4,TRBV29-1,11,SAQGQGREKLF
TRBJ1-2,TRBV2,13,ASSGTQGVDYGYT
TRBJ2-1,TRBV6-1,13,ASSPHRARGDEQF
TRBJ2-7,TRBV7-2,13,ASSLSYSSPYEQY
TRBJ1-1,TRBV6-5,13,ASSYSRGANTEAF
TRBJ2-3,TRBV5-1,14,ASSPGLAVSTDTQY
TRBJ2-3,TRBV7-2,11,ASSDGLAGEEY
TRBJ1-6,TRBV10-3,14,AISERRSSYNSPLH
TRBJ1-5,TRBV10-3,15,AISPLGGGGLDQPQH
TRBJ2-3,TRBV2,13,ASGGLAGATDTQY
TRBJ2-7,TRBV2,11,ASSPPGPYEQY
TRBJ1-5,TRBV4-2,12,ASSQDGGDQPQH
TRBJ2-3,TRBV6-4,13,ASRNRAGQPDTQY
TRBJ2-5,TRBV7-3,11,ASSLTAPETQY
TRBJ1-1,TRBV9,13,ASSVGAGGNTEAF
TRBJ2-1,TRBV7-2,12,ASSLGAGAWEQF
TRBJ2-3,TRBV10-3,12,ASLAGGVPDTQY
TRBJ1-5,TRBV10-3,14,AISVGDSYSNQPQH
TRBJ2-4,TRBV7-2,12,ASSPTGVGNIQY
TRBJ2-3,TRBV10-3,12,AISEPRGADTQY
TRBJ2-5,TRBV7-2,11,ASSLDHWETQY
TRBJ1-1,TRBV9,13,ASSVGGDSHAEAF